These T cell receptor beta chains were read from a single sample in a study of blood T cell repertoires in COVID-19. Generated by immunoSEQ multiplex PCR, the TCRdb table keeps only in-frame clones and is missing some. The table lists roughly 340,000 clones, around 90% of them singletons. The sample comprised peripheral blood. These receptors all stem from a woman under 30 who had recovered from COVID-19. The CDR3 runs from the conserved cysteine through the conserved F or W. D genes are given only for firm matches. Size values are once, few and many counts, or a class for expanded clones, and some rows have none.

j_call: TRBJ2-3; d_call: TRBD1; v_call: TRBV7-8; clone_size: once; cdr3_length: 20; cdr3_aa: CASSARDSRGIAGVADTQYF; cdr3_nt: TGTGCCAGCAGCGCTCGGGACAGTCGGGGAATAGCTGGGGTGGCAGATACGCAGTATTTT
j_call: TRBJ1-5; d_call: .; v_call: TRBV5-1; clone_size: .; cdr3_length: 14; cdr3_aa: CASSPGDSNQPQHF; cdr3_nt: TGCGCCAGCAGCCCGGGGGATAGCAATCAGCCCCAGCATTTT
j_call: TRBJ2-2; d_call: .; v_call: TRBV6-1; clone_size: .; cdr3_length: 18; cdr3_aa: CASSEWPPGSVLTGELFF; cdr3_nt: TGTGCCAGCAGTGAATGGCCCCCGGGGAGCGTGTTGACCGGGGAGCTGTTTTTT
j_call: TRBJ2-3; d_call: .; v_call: TRBV2; clone_size: .; cdr3_length: 14; cdr3_aa: CASRTGISTDTQYF; cdr3_nt: TGTGCCAGCAGAACAGGGATCTCCACAGATACGCAGTATTTT
j_call: TRBJ1-4; d_call: TRBD1; v_call: TRBV27; clone_size: .; cdr3_length: 16; cdr3_aa: CASSLKGGGYNEKLFF; cdr3_nt: TGTGCCAGCAGTTTAAAAGGGGGCGGGTATAATGAAAAACTGTTTTTT
j_call: TRBJ1-6; d_call: TRBD1; v_call: TRBV19; clone_size: few; cdr3_length: 14; cdr3_aa: CASSIRQGNSPLHF; cdr3_nt: TGTGCCAGTAGTATCAGACAGGGTAATTCACCCCTCCACTTT
j_call: TRBJ2-3; d_call: TRBD2; v_call: TRBV7-6; clone_size: few; cdr3_length: 16; cdr3_aa: CASSSSLAGGTDTQYF; cdr3_nt: TGTGCCAGCAGCTCCTCTCTAGCGGGAGGCACAGATACGCAGTATTTT
j_call: TRBJ1-2; d_call: .; v_call: TRBV7-8; clone_size: .; cdr3_length: 13; cdr3_aa: CASSLSGFDGYTF; cdr3_nt: TGTGCCAGCAGCTTATCGGGGTTTGATGGCTACACCTTC
j_call: TRBJ2-5; d_call: .; v_call: TRBV4-1; clone_size: .; cdr3_length: 16; cdr3_aa: CASSQDNPPLPETQYF; cdr3_nt: TGCGCCAGCAGCCAAGATAACCCCCCACTCCCAGAGACCCAGTACTTC
j_call: TRBJ2-4; d_call: .; v_call: TRBV18; clone_size: .; cdr3_length: 13; cdr3_aa: CASSPQGGNIQYF; cdr3_nt: TGTGCCAGCTCACCGCAGGGTGGTAACATTCAGTACTTC